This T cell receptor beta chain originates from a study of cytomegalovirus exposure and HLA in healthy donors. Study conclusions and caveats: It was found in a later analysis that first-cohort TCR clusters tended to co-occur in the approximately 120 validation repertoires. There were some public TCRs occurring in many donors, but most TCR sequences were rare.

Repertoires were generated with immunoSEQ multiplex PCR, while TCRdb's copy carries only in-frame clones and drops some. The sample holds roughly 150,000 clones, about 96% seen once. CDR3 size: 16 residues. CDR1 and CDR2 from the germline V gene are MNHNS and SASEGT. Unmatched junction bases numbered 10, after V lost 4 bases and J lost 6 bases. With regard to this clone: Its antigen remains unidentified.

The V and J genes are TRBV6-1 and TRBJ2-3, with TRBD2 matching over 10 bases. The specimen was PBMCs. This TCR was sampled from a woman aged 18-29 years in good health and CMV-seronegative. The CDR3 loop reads CASSVRVAGGEDTQYF. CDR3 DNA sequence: TGTGCCAGCAGTGTGAGGGTAGCGGGGGGAGAGGATACGCAGTATTTT.